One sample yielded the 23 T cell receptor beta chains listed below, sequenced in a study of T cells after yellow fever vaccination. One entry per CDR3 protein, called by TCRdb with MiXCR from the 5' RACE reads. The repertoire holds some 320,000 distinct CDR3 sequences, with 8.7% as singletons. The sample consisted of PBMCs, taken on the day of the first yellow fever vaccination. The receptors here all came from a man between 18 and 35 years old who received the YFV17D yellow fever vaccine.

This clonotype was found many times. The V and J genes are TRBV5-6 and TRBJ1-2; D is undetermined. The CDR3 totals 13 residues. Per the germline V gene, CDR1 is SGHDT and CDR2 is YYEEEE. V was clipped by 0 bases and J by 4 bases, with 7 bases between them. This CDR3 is CASSLDSPYGYTF. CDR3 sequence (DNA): TGTGCCAGCAGCTTGGACTCCCCCTATGGCTACACCTTC.

CDR3 amino acids: CASSQAQGYQETQYF. In nucleotides, the CDR3 is TGTGCCAGCAGCCAAGCACAAGGCTATCAAGAGACCCAGTACTTC. J is TRBJ2-5 and V is TRBV14; no clear D gene. The germline V gene encodes CDR1 SGHDN and CDR2 FVKESK. Trimming cost V 1 base and J 2 bases, with 11 bases left between them. The CDR3 has 15 residues.

The CDR3 DNA reads as TGTGCCAGCAGTCCCACTAGCGGGGGCGACACTTACGAGCAGTACTTC. Encoded protein: CASSPTSGGDTYEQYF. This chain links TRBV12-3 or TRBV12-4 with TRBJ2-7; 11 nucleotides align to TRBD2. This CDR3 comprises 16 residues. V shed 5 bases and J 4 bases; nucleotides not matched to a gene: 10.

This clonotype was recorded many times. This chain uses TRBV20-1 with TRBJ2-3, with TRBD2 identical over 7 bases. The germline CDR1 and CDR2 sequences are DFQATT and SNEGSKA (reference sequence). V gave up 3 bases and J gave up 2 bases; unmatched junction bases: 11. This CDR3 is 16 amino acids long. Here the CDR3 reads CSARRGGTIPTDTQYF. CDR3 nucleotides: TGCAGTGCTAGGAGGGGCGGGACTATCCCCACAGATACGCAGTATTTT.

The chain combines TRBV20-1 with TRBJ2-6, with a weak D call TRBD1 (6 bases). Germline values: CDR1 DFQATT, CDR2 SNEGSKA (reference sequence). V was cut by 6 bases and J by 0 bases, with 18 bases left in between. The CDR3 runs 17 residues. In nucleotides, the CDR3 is TGCAGTGCCAGGACAGCAGCTTTTGCCTCTGGGGCCAACGTCCTGACTTTC. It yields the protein CSARTAAFASGANVLTF.

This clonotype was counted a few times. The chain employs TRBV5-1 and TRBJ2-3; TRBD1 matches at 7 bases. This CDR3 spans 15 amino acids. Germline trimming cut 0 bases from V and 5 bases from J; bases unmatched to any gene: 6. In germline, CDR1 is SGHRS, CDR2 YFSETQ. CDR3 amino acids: CASSLDGRGLDTQYF. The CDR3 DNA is TGCGCCAGCAGCTTGGATGGCAGGGGGTTAGATACGCAGTATTTT.

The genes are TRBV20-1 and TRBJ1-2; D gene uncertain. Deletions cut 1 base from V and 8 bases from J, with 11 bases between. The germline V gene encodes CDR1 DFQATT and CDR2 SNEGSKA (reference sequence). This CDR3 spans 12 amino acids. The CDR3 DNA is TGCAGTGCTAGAGTTGATTGGACGGGCTACACCTTC. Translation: CSARVDWTGYTF.

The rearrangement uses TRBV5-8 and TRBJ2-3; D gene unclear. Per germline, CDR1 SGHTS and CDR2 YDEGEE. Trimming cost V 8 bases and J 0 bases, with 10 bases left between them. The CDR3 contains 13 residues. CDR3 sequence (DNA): TGTGCCAGGGGCCAAGGGAGCACAGATACGCAGTATTTT. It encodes CARGQGSTDTQYF. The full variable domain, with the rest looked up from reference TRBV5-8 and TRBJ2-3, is EAGVTQSPTHLIKTRGQQATLRCSPISGHTSVYWYQQALGLGLQFLLWYDEGEERNRGNFPPRFSGRQFPNYSSELNVNALELEDSALYLCARGQGSTDTQYFGPGTRLTVL.

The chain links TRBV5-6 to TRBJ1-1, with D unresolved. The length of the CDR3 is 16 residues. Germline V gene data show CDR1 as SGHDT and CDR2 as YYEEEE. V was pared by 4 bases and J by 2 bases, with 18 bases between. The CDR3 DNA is TGTGCCAGCAGCCGGAGGGAGGGCCGTACAAACACTGAAGCTTTCTTT. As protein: CASSRREGRTNTEAFF. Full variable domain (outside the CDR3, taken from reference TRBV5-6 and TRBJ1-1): DAGVTQSPTHLIKTRGQQVTLRCSPKSGHDTVSWYQQALGQGPQFIFQYYEEEERQRGNFPDRFSGHQFPNYSSELNVNALLLGDSALYLCASSRREGRTNTEAFFGQGTRLTVV.

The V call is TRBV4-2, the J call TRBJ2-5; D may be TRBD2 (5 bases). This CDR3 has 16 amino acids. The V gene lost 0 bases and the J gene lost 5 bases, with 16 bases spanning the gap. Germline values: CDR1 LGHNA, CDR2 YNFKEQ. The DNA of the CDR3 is TGTGCCAGCAGCCAAGATGGGCGGGTAGATACGGAGACCCAGTACTTC. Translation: CASSQDGRVDTETQYF.

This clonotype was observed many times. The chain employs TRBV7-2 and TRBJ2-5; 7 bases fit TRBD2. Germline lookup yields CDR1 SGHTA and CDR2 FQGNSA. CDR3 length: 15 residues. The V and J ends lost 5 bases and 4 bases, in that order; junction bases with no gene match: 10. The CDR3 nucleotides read TGTGCCAGCAGCCGGGTTCCAACTAGCGTAGAGACCCAGTACTTC. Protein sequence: CASSRVPTSVETQYF.

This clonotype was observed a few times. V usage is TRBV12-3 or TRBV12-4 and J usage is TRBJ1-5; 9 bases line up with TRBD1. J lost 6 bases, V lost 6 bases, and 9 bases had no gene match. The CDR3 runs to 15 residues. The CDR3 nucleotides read TGTGCCAGCAGCCCGGGACAGGGTCGAAGTCAGCCCCAGCATTTT. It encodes CASSPGQGRSQPQHF.

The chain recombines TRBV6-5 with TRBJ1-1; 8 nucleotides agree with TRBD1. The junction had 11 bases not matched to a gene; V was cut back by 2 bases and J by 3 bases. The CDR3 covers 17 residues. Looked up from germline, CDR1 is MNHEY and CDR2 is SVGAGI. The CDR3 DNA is TGTGCCAGCAGTTACGATACCAGACAGGGGTGGGACACTGAAGCTTTCTTT. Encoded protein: CASSYDTRQGWDTEAFF.

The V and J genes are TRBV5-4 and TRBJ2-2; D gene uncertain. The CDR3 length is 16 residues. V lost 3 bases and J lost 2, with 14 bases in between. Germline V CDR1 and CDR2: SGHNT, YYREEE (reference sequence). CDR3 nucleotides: TGTGCCAGCAGCTCAGCACGCTTCCTAAACACCGGGGAGCTGTTTTTT. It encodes CASSSARFLNTGELFF.

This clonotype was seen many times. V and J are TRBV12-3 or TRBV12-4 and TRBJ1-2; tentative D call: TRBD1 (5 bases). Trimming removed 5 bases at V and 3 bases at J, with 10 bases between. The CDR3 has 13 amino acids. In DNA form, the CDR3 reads TGTGCCAGCAGTCCGGGGACCCACTATGGCTACACCTTC. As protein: CASSPGTHYGYTF.

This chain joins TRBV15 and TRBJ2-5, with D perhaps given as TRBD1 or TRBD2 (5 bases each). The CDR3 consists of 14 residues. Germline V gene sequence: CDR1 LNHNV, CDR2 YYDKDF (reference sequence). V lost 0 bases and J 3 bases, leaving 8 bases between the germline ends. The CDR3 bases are TGTGCCACCAGCAGAGATCGAGGGGAAGAGACCCAGTACTTC. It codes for CATSRDRGEETQYF. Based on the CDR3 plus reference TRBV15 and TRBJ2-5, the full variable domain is DAMVIQNPRYQVTQFGKPVTLSCSQTLNHNVMYWYQQKSSQAPKLLFHYYDKDFNNEADTPDNFQSRRPNTSFCFLDIRSPGLGDTAMYLCATSRDRGEETQYFGPGTRLLVL.

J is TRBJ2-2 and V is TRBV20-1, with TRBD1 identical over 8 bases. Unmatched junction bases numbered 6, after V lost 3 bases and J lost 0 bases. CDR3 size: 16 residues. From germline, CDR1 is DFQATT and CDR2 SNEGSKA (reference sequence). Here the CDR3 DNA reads TGCAGTGCTAGGGAGGCAGGGGGCACGAACACCGGGGAGCTGTTTTTT. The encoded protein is CSAREAGGTNTGELFF.

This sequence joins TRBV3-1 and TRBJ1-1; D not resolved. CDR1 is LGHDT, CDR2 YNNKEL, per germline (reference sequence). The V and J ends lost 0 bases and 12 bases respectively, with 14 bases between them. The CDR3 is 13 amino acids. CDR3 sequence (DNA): TGTGCCAGCAGCCAAGATCCGGAGGTACGGACTTTCTTT. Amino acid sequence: CASSQDPEVRTFF.

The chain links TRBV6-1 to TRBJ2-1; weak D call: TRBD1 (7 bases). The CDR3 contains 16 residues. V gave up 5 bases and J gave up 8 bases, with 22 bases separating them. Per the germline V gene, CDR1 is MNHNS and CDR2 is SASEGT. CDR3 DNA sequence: TGTGCCAGCAGTACCCCGACAGGGCGGGGATGGTATGAGCAGTTCTTC. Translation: CASSTPTGRGWYEQFF.

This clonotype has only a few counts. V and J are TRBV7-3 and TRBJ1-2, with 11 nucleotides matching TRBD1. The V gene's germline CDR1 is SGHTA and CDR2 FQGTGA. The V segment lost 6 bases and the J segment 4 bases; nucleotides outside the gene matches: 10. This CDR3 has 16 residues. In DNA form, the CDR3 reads TGTGCCAGCAGACCATCGGGACAGGGGGACTTCTATGGCTACACCTTC. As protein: CASRPSGQGDFYGYTF.

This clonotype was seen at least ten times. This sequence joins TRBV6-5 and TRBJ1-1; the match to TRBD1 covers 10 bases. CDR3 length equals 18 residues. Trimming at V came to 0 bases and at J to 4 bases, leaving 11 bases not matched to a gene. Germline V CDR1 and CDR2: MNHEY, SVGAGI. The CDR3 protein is CASSYSGTGDIVTTEAFF. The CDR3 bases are TGTGCCAGCAGTTACTCGGGGACAGGGGATATCGTGACCACTGAAGCTTTCTTT.

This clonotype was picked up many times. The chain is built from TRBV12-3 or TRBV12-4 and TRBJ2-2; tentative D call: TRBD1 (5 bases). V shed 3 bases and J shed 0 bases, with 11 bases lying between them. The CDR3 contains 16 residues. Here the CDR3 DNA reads TGTGCCAGCAGTTTTAAGGGGCCGGCGAACACCGGGGAGCTGTTTTTT. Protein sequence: CASSFKGPANTGELFF.

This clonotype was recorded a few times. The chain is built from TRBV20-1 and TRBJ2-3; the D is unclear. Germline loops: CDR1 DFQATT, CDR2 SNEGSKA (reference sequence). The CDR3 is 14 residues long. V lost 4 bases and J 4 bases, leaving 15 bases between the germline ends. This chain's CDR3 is CSAKTPTRADTQYF. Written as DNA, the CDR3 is TGCAGTGCTAAAACCCCGACGCGTGCAGATACGCAGTATTTT.